This T cell receptor beta chain was sequenced for a study of beta chain features in type 1 diabetes. Study-level points and caveats: Within patients, naive, central memory and Treg TCRB repertoires seemed more similar than within healthy donors. Possibly, sequencing cDNA over-represented cells that had high TCR expression levels. All four CD4+ subsets from Type 1 diabetes patients carried moderately but significantly shorter TCRB CDR3s.

The CDR3 sequence is 11 residues long. The V and J ends lost 6 bases and 6 bases, in that order; junction bases with no gene match: 5. Looked up from germline, CDR1 is DFQATT and CDR2 is SNEGSKA (reference sequence). Reverse transcribing all isolated RNA meant expressed TCRB transcripts were sequenced. Naive, central memory and regulatory T cell samples averaged roughly 3.8 million reads. Only in-frame clones appear in the TCRdb table, and some are missing; sequencing was by immunoSEQ multiplex PCR. The sample has 300,000 to 350,000 clones; around 9.3% are singletons. About this clone itself: Its antigen is as yet unknown.

This clonotype originated in a man aged 25 to 40 with type 1 diabetes. The rearrangement links TRBV20-1 to TRBJ2-7, with 7 bases matching TRBD1. Material for sequencing was central memory CD4+ T cells from blood. CDR3 region: CSATTGIEQYF. The CDR3 bases are TGCAGTGCCACGACAGGGATCGAGCAGTACTTC.